One and the same sample provided the 20 T cell receptor beta chains below, sequenced in a study of control samples from healthy donors and cancer patients. The repertoire was sequenced with immunoSEQ multiplex PCR; TCRdb's copy has only in-frame clones and lacks some. Of about 96,000 clones listed, 85% to 95% are singletons. Sequencing was carried out using blood. These receptors came from a man younger than 35 in good health.

The chain couples TRBV21-1 to TRBJ1-3; TRBD1, the table's D call, lacks a check against the DNA. TRBV21-1 is classified as a pseudogene. This CDR3 has 19 residues. The CDR3 nucleotides are TGTGCCAGCAGCAAGGCCCACCGAAATAACACAGGCTCTGGAAACACCATATATTTT. Its translation: CASSKAHRNNTGSGNTIYF.

V is TRBV5-1 and J is TRBJ2-1; 12 bases fit TRBD2. V trimming: 4 bases; J trimming: 2 bases; junction bases outside the gene matches: 7. The CDR3 is made up of 17 amino acids. CDR1 and CDR2 from the germline V gene are SGHRS and YFSETQ. The CDR3 bases are TGCGCCAGCAGCGGGAGGACTAGCGGGGCGCCCTACAATGAGCAGTTCTTC. Translated, it gives CASSGRTSGAPYNEQFF.

The chain carries TRBV2 and TRBJ1-6, with TRBD1 identical over 11 bases. CDR3 length: 13 amino acids. The V gene end was trimmed by 6 bases and the J gene end by 9 bases; junction bases not matched to a gene: 1. Germline V gene lookup returns CDR1 SNHLY and CDR2 FYNNEI. The CDR3: CASRGQGGSPLHF. The DNA for the CDR3 is TGTGCCAGCAGGGGACAGGGGGGTTCACCCCTCCACTTT. Full variable domain (missing parts from reference TRBV2 and TRBJ1-6): EPEVTQTPSHQVTQMGQEVILRCVPISNHLYFYWYRQILGQKVEFLVSFYNNEISEKSEIFDDQFSVERPDGSNFTLKIRSTKLEDSAMYFCASRGQGGSPLHFGNGTRLTVT.

The genes are TRBV7-2 and TRBJ2-7; 7 bases match TRBD2. Germline-derived CDR1 and CDR2 are SGHTA and FQGNSA. CDR3 length: 19 residues. Losses at the gene ends were 0 bases for V and 0 bases for J; bases not matched to a gene: 14. As DNA, the CDR3 is TGTGCCAGCAGCTTAGCCTTGCGGTCTAGCGGAGTGAGCTCCTACGAGCAGTACTTC. As protein: CASSLALRSSGVSSYEQYF.

The CDR3 sequence: CASSPRGDSPEAFF. Written as DNA, the CDR3 is TGTGCCAGCAGCCCGCGAGGGGACTCTCCTGAAGCTTTCTTT. V usage is TRBV5-5 and J usage is TRBJ1-1, with a weak D call TRBD1 (5 bases). V shed 4 bases and J shed 6 bases, with 16 bases lying between them. CDR1 SGHKS and CDR2 YYEKEE come from the germline V gene (reference sequence). CDR3 length equals 14 residues.

The chain couples TRBV29-1 to TRBJ1-2; 7 bases are a match to TRBD1. The germline V gene encodes CDR1 SQVTM and CDR2 ANQGSEA. This CDR3 comprises 11 residues. With V trimmed by 6 bases and J by 7 bases, 5 bases remained unmatched. The CDR3 is CSVATGVGYTF. CDR3 in DNA: TGCAGCGTAGCAACAGGGGTTGGCTACACCTTC.

The CDR3 coding sequence is TGTGCCAGCAGCCAAGATCCTGGGGGGTCCTACAATGAGCAGTTCTTC. This sequence encodes CASSQDPGGSYNEQFF. The chain uses TRBV4-2 and TRBJ2-1, with D possibly TRBD2 on 6 matching bases. Germline V gene sequence: CDR1 LGHNA, CDR2 YNFKEQ. This CDR3 is built from 16 residues. V was shortened by 0 bases and J by 1 base, with 10 bases between the two germline ends.

This clone is a singleton in its sample. The chain links TRBV5-1 to TRBJ1-1; no reliable D call. Trimming took off 4 bases at V and 2 bases at J, with 15 bases between the two ends. CDR3 size: 15 residues. In germline, CDR1 is SGHRS, CDR2 YFSETQ. The CDR3 loop is CASSPNFGLNTEAFF. CDR3 coding DNA: TGCGCCAGCAGCCCGAATTTTGGGCTTAACACTGAAGCTTTCTTT.

This sequence joins TRBV6-6 and TRBJ1-1, with D unclear. The CDR3 length is 15 residues. CDR1 and CDR2 (germline): MNHNY, SVGAGI (reference sequence). Trimming shortened V by 6 bases and J by 2 bases, and 16 bases separated the two germline ends. The CDR3 DNA is TGTGCCAGCAGCGGTATAACAGACAAAAACACTGAAGCTTTCTTT. It translates to CASSGITDKNTEAFF.

This chain links TRBV19 with TRBJ2-5; 12 bases are shared with TRBD2. After removal of 5 bases from V and 1 base from J, the junction contained 5 bases not matched to a gene. Looked up from germline, CDR1 is LNHDA and CDR2 is SQIVND (reference sequence). The CDR3 spans 16 residues. This CDR3 reads CASSVTSGGIQETQYF. The CDR3 bases are TGTGCCAGTAGTGTCACTAGCGGGGGGATCCAAGAGACCCAGTACTTC.

Written as DNA, the CDR3 is TGTGCCAGTAGTATTAGCTCACCGGATTATGGCTACACCTTC. Translated: CASSISSPDYGYTF. The V and J genes are TRBV19 and TRBJ1-2, with D uncertain. Trimming pared 3 bases from V and 5 bases from J, leaving 13 bases between. Germline loops: CDR1 LNHDA, CDR2 SQIVND (reference sequence). This CDR3 region has 14 residues. The full variable domain, rest sourced from reference TRBV19 and TRBJ1-2, is DGGITQSPKYLFRKEGQNVTLSCEQNLNHDAMYWYRQDPGQGLRLIYYSQIVNDFQKGDIAEGYSVSREKKESFPLTVTSAQKNPTAFYLCASSISSPDYGYTFGSGTRLTVV.

The rearrangement joins TRBV6-6 to TRBJ2-5, with 16 bases lining up with TRBD2. The germline V gene has CDR1 MNHNY and CDR2 SVGAGI (reference sequence). V lost 10 bases, J lost 5 bases, and 7 bases stayed unmatched. There are 15 residues in the CDR3. The CDR3 region is CATLGLAGGRETQYF. The CDR3 DNA is TGTGCCACCTTGGGACTAGCGGGGGGGCGGGAGACCCAGTACTTC.

The chain carries TRBV27 and TRBJ2-1, with unresolved D. The CDR3 sequence is 12 residues long. The germline V gene encodes CDR1 MNHEY and CDR2 SMNVEV (reference sequence). V lost 5 bases, J lost 6 bases, and 8 bases lay in between. The CDR3 region is CASSLDPNEQFF. The CDR3 bases are TGTGCCAGCAGTCTGGACCCCAATGAGCAGTTCTTC.

The chain uses TRBV4-2 and TRBJ1-1; D is unclear. Germline loops: CDR1 LGHNA, CDR2 YNFKEQ. V shed 2 bases and J shed 2 bases, with 9 bases lying between them. CDR3 length: 14 residues. In DNA form, the CDR3 reads TGTGCCAGCAGCCAAAACGGAGTAAACACTGAAGCTTTCTTT. Translation gives CASSQNGVNTEAFF.

Worth noting for this clone: A read error may account for a junction end that differs from germline. J is TRBJ2-1 and V is TRBV14, with TRBD2 identical over 14 bases. This CDR3 has 16 amino acids. Germline values: CDR1 SGHDN, CDR2 FVKESK. CDR3 amino acids: CASRQAGTSGRAEQFF. CDR3 nucleotides: TGTGCCAGCAGACAAGCCGGGACTAGCGGGAGAGCTGAGCAGTTCTTC.

In nucleotides, the CDR3 is TGTGCCAGTAGTAGCCAGGGGGCGCCTGAAGATACGCAGTATTTT. Translating it yields CASSSQGAPEDTQYF. The gene calls are TRBV19 and TRBJ2-3, with 8 bases matching TRBD1. CDR1 LNHDA and CDR2 SQIVND come from the germline V gene (reference sequence). After removal of 4 bases from V and 5 bases from J, the junction contained 8 bases not matched to a gene. This CDR3 contains 15 residues.

This clone was recorded only once. This chain uses TRBV15 with TRBJ1-4; D remains ambiguous. The germline V gene encodes CDR1 LNHNV and CDR2 YYDKDF (reference sequence). V lost 5 bases and J 4 bases, leaving 11 bases between the germline ends. The length of the CDR3 is 14 residues. This CDR3 reads CATSPRANNEKLFF. DNA for the CDR3: TGTGCCACCAGCCCTCGGGCTAATAATGAAAAACTGTTTTTT.

The V gene is TRBV18, the J gene TRBJ1-5, with D possibly being TRBD1 (5 bases). The germline V gene has CDR1 KGHSH and CDR2 LQKENI. CDR3 length equals 16 residues. V was clipped by 4 bases and J by 1 base, with 14 bases between them. DNA for the CDR3: TGTGCCAGCTCACTAAGGAGGGGCGGGAGCAATCAGCCCCAGCATTTT. Protein: CASSLRRGGSNQPQHF.

This chain connects TRBV5-5 to TRBJ1-2; no firm D call. The V gene's germline CDR1 is SGHKS and CDR2 YYEKEE (reference sequence). V lost 3 bases and J lost 1, with 7 bases in between. This CDR3 has 13 amino acids. The CDR3 DNA reads TGTGCCAGCAGCTCCGGGAGTAACTATGGCTACACCTTC. Translated, it gives CASSSGSNYGYTF.

The gene calls are TRBV3-1 (or the pseudogene TRBV3-2) and TRBJ1-2; D is ambiguous. The ends were cut back, 0 bases at V and 4 bases at J, with 6 bases in the middle. CDR3 length: 13 amino acids. Looked up from germline, CDR1 is LGHDT and CDR2 is YNNKEL (reference sequence). In nucleotides, the CDR3 is TGTGCCAGCAGCCAAGATCTTGGCTATGGCTACACCTTC. It specifies CASSQDLGYGYTF.